This T cell receptor (beta chain) was identified during a study of immune evolution from preneoplasia to lung adenocarcinoma. Overall study: HLA loss of heterozygosity: 5.5% to 8.5% AIS, roughly 15% MIA, approximately 35% ADC, none AAH. The study, taken as a whole, reports: Top clone frequencies peaked in normal lung, apparently declining through invasive adenocarcinoma.

The V end was cut by 7 bases, the J end by 4 bases, with 8 bases between. The CDR3 contains 12 residues. CDR1 and CDR2 from the germline V gene are LNHDA and SQIVND (reference sequence). This clone was counted a few times. As yet, its antigen is unknown. Sequenced by immunoSEQ multiplex PCR; TCRdb stores in-frame clones only, minus some. The data show fewer than 50,000 clones, with approximately 80% seen just once and about 4.7% held by the top ten. The J gene is TRBJ2-1, the V gene TRBV19; the D is unclear. Sample: FFPE invasive lung adenocarcinoma tissue. The clonotype comes from a person aged 55 to 69 with lung adenocarcinoma. The CDR3 DNA reads TGTGCCAGTACCTCCGATTACAATGAGCAGTTCTTC. Translation: CASTSDYNEQFF.